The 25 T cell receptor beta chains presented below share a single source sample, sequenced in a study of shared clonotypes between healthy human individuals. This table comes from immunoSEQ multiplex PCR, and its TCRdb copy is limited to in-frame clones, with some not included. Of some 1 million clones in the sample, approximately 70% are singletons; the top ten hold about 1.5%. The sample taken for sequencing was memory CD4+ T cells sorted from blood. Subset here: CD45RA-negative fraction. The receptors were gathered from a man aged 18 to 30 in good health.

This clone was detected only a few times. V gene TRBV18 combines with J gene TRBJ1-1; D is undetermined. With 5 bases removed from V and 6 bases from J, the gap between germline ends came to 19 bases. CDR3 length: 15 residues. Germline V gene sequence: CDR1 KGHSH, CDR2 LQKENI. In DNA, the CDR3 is TGTGCCAGCTCATCCATTAGGGCCCCGGCCTCTGAAGCTTTCTTT. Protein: CASSSIRAPASEAFF.

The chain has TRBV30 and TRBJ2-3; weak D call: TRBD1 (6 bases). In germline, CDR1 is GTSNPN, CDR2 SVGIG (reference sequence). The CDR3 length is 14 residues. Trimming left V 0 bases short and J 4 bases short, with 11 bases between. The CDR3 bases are TGTGCCTGGAGTGTGGGAACAGGGCCAGATACGCAGTATTTT. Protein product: CAWSVGTGPDTQYF.

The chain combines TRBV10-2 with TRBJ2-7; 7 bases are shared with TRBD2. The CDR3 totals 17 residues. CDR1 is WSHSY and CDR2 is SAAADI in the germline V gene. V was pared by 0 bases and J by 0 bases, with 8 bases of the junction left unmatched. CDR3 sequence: CASSESAGAVGSYEQYF. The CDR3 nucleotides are TGCGCCAGCAGTGAGTCCGCGGGAGCTGTGGGCTCCTACGAGCAGTACTTC.

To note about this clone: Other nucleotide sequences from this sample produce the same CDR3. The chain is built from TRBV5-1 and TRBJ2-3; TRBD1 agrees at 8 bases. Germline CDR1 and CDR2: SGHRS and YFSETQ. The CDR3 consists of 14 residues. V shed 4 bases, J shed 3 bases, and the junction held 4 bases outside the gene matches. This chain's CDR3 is CASSRTGLTDTQYF. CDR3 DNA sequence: TGCGCCAGCAGCCGGACAGGGTTGACAGATACGCAGTATTTT.

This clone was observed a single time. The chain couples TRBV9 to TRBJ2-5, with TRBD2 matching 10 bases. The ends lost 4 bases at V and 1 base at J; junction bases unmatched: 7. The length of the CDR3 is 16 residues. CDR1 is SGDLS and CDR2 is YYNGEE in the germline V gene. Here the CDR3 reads CASSTTPSGGQETQYF. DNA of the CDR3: TGTGCCAGCAGCACCACACCTAGCGGGGGCCAAGAGACCCAGTACTTC.

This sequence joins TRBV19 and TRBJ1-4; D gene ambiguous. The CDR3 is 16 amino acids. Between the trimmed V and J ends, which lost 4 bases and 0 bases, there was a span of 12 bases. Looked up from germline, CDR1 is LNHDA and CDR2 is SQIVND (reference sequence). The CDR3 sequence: CASSSSRIATNEKLFF. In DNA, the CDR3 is TGTGCCAGTAGTAGCTCACGGATTGCAACTAATGAAAAACTGTTTTTT. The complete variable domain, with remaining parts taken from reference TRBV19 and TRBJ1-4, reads DGGITQSPKYLFRKEGQNVTLSCEQNLNHDAMYWYRQDPGQGLRLIYYSQIVNDFQKGDIAEGYSVSREKKESFPLTVTSAQKNPTAFYLCASSSSRIATNEKLFFGSGTQLSVL.

The CDR3 DNA reads TGTGCCAGCACCCGGGACAGGACTTCCTACAATGAGCAGTTCTTC. As protein: CASTRDRTSYNEQFF. The rearrangement joins TRBV6-1 to TRBJ2-1; TRBD1 aligns across 8 bases. The germline V gene has CDR1 MNHNS and CDR2 SASEGT. The CDR3 sequence is 15 residues long. Trimming removed 7 bases from V and 1 base from J; junction bases left unmatched: 6.

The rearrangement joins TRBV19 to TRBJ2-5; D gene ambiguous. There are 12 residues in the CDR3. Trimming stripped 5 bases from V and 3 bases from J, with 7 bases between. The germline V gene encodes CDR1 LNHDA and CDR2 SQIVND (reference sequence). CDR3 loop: CASSEAKETQYF. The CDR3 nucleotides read TGTGCCAGTAGTGAGGCCAAAGAGACCCAGTACTTC.

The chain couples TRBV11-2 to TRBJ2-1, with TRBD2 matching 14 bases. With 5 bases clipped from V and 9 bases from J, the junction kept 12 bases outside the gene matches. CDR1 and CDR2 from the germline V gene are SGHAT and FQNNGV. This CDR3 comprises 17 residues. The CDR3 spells CASSIPQTSGGAGEQFF. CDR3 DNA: TGTGCCAGCAGCATACCCCAGACTAGCGGGGGGGCGGGTGAGCAGTTCTTC.

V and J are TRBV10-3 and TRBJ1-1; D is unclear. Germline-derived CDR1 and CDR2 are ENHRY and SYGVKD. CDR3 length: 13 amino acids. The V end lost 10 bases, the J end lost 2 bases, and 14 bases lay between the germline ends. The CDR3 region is CATADGGNTEAFF. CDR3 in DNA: TGTGCCACCGCGGACGGAGGAAACACTGAAGCTTTCTTT.

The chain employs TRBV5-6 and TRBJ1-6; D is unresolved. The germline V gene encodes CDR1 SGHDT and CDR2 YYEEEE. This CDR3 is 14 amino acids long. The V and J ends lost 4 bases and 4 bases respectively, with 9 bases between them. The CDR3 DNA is TGTGCCAGCAGCGCCGATACGTATAATTCACCCCTCCACTTT. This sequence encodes CASSADTYNSPLHF.

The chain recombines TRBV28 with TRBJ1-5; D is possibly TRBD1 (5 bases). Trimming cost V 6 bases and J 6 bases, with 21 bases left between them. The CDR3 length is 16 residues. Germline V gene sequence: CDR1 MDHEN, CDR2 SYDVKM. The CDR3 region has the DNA TGTGCCAGCAGCCTCGGCGGGGCGGGGTCGAGTCAGCCCCAGCATTTT. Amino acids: CASSLGGAGSSQPQHF.

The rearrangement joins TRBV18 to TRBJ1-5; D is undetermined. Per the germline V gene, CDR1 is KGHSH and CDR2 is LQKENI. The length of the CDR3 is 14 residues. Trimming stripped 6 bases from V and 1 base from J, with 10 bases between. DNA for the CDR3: TGTGCCAGCTCCTCGTCGGGAAGCAATCAGCCCCAGCATTTT. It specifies CASSSSGSNQPQHF. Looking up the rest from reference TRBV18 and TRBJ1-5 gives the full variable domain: NAGVMQNPRHLVRRRGQEARLRCSPMKGHSHVYWYRQLPEEGLKFMVYLQKENIIDESGMPKERFSAEFPKEGPSILRIQQVVRGDSAAYFCASSSSGSNQPQHFGDGTRLSIL.

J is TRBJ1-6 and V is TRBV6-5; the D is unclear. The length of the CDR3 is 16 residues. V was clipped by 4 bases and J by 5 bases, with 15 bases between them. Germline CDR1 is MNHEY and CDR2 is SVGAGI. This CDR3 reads CASSSVSVGNNSPLHF. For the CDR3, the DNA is TGTGCCAGCAGTTCCGTTTCGGTCGGAAATAATTCACCCCTCCACTTT.

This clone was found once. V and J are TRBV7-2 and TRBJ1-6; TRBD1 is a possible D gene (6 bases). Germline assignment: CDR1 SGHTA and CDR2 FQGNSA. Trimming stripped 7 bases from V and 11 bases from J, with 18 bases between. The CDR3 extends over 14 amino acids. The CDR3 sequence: CASMQGRARPPLHF. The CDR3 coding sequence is TGTGCCAGCATGCAGGGGAGAGCCAGGCCACCCCTCCACTTT. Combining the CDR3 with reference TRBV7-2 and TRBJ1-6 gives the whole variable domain GAGVSQSPSNKVTEKGKDVELRCDPISGHTALYWYRQSLGQGLEFLIYFQGNSAPDKSGLPSDRFSAERTGGSVSTLTIQRTQQEDSAVYLCASMQGRARPPLHFGNGTRLTVT.

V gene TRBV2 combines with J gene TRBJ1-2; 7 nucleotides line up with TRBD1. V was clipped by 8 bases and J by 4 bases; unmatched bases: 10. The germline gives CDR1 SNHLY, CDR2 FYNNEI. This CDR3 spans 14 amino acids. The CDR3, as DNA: TGTGCCAGCGCCTCGACAGGGAACGGCTATGGCTACACCTTC. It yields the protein CASASTGNGYGYTF.

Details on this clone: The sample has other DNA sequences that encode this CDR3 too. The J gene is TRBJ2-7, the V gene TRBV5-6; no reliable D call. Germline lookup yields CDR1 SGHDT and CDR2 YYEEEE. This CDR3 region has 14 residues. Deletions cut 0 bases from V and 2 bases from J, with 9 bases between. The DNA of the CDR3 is TGTGCCAGCAGCTTGGCCGGCGCTACCTACGAGCAGTACTTC. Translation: CASSLAGATYEQYF. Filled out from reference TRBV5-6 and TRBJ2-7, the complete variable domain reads DAGVTQSPTHLIKTRGQQVTLRCSPKSGHDTVSWYQQALGQGPQFIFQYYEEEERQRGNFPDRFSGHQFPNYSSELNVNALLLGDSALYLCASSLAGATYEQYFGPGTRLTVT.

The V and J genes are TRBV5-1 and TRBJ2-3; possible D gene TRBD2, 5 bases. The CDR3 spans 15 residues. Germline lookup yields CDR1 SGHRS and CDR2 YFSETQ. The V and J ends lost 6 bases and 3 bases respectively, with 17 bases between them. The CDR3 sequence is CASTPGRGGTDTQYF. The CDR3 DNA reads TGCGCCAGCACCCCTGGAAGAGGAGGAACAGATACGCAGTATTTT.

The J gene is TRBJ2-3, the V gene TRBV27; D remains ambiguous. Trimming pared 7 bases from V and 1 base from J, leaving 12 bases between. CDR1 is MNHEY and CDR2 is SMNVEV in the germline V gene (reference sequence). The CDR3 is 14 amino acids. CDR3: CASKTVVGTDTQYF. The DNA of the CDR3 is TGTGCCAGCAAAACAGTGGTAGGCACAGATACGCAGTATTTT.

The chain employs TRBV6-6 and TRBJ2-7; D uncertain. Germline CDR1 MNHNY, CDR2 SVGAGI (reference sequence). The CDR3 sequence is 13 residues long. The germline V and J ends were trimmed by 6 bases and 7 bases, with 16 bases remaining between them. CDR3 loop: CASRLDPWWEQYF. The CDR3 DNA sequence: TGTGCCAGCAGGCTAGACCCCTGGTGGGAGCAGTACTTC.

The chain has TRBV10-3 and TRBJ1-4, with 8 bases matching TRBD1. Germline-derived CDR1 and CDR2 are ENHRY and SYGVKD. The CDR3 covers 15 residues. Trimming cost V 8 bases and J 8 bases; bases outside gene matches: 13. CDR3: CAIRSGGGGEEKLFF. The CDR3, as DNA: TGTGCCATCCGGTCAGGGGGCGGCGGGGAGGAAAAACTGTTTTTT.

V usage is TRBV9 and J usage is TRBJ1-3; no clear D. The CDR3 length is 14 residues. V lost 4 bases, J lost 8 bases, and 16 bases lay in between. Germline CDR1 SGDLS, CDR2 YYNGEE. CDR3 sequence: CASSSRSQTDTIYF. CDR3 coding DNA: TGTGCCAGCAGCTCACGTTCCCAGACCGACACCATATATTTT.

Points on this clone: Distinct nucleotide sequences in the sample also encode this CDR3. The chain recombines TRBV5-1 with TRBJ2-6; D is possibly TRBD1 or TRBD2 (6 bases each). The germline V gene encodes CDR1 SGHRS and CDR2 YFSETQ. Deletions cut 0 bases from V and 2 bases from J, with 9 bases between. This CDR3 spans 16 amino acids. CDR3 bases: TGCGCCAGCAGCTTGGGAGGGGGGCCTGGGGCCAACGTCCTGACTTTC. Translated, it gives CASSLGGGPGANVLTF.

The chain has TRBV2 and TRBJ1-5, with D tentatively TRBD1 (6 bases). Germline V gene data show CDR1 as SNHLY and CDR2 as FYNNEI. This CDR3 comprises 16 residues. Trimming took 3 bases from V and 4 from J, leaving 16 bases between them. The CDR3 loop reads CASSENRGGENQPQHF. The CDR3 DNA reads TGTGCCAGCAGTGAGAATAGGGGGGGAGAAAATCAGCCCCAGCATTTT.

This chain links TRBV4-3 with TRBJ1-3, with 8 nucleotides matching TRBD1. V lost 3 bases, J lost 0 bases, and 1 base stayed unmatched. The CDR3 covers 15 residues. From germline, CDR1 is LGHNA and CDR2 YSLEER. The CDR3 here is CASSQDRASGNTIYF. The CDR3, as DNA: TGCGCCAGCAGCCAGGACAGGGCCTCTGGAAACACCATATATTTT.